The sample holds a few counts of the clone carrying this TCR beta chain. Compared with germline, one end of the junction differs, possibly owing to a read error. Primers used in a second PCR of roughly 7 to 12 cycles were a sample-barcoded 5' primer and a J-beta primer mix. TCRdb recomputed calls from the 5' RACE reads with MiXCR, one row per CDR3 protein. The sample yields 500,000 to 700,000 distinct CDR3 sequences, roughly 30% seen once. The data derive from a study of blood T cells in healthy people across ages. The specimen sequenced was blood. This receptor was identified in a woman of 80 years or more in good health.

The CDR3: CANSRMSSETQYF. The CDR3 nucleotides are TGTGCCAACAGCAGGATGAGTTCAGAGACCCAGTACTTC. This chain connects TRBV7-9 to TRBJ2-7; unclear D gene. The assigned J gene may be wrong: the sequence end matches TRBJ2-5 better. Per the germline V gene, CDR1 is SEHNR and CDR2 is FQNEAQ (reference sequence). The CDR3 covers 13 residues.